The clone carrying this T cell receptor (beta chain) showed up just a few times. Its antigen is not known. TCRdb re-analysed the RT-PCR reads in MiXCR, keeping a single row per CDR3 protein. Among hundreds of thousands of distinct CDR3 sequences listed, about a sixth were seen once. CDR1 SGHVS and CDR2 FQNEAQ come from the germline V gene. There are 19 residues in the CDR3. Trimming removed 5 bases from V and 4 bases from J, with 26 bases in between. These data are taken from a study of response to subunit inactivated influenza vaccine. Points from the study as a whole: Researchers suggested that each seasonal influenza vaccination recruits few new T cells.

This TCR derives from a man aged 45-60 years who received an inactivated influenza vaccine. Sequenced here: PBMCs from blood, sampled about 11 days after vaccination. The J gene is TRBJ2-2, the V gene TRBV7-8, with a tentative D call TRBD2 (6 bases). This chain's CDR3 is CASSPWLATARVGTGELFF. In nucleotides, the CDR3 is TGTGCCAGCAGCCCGTGGCTAGCGACCGCAAGGGTTGGCACCGGGGAGCTGTTTTTT.